The 28 T cell receptor beta chains in this list originate from one sample, sequenced in a study of T cell responses to AZD1222 COVID-19 vaccine. Sequenced by immunoSEQ multiplex PCR; TCRdb stores in-frame clones only, minus some. The data show over 120,000 clones, roughly nine tenths seen once. The sequences come from peripheral blood, collected on day 0 of AZD1222 vaccination. These receptors all stem from an adult in good health.

The gene calls are TRBV28 and TRBJ2-7; TRBD2 is a possible D gene (6 bases). Per the germline V gene, CDR1 is MDHEN and CDR2 is SYDVKM. The V end was cut by 3 bases, the J end by 3 bases, with 12 bases between. The CDR3 runs 14 residues. The CDR3 sequence: CASSLGGRGYEQYF. For the CDR3, the DNA is TGTGCCAGCAGTTTGGGGGGAAGGGGCTACGAGCAGTACTTC. Variable domain in full (rest from reference TRBV28 and TRBJ2-7): DVKVTQSSRYLVKRTGEKVFLECVQDMDHENMFWYRQDPGLGLRLIYFSYDVKMKEKGDIPEGYSVSREKKERFSLILESASTNQTSMYLCASSLGGRGYEQYFGPGTRLTVT.

The rearrangement joins TRBV5-1 to TRBJ2-7, with D perhaps assigned TRBD1 or TRBD2 (5 bases each). Germline loops: CDR1 SGHRS, CDR2 YFSETQ. Deletions cut 2 bases from V and 6 bases from J, with 9 bases between. This CDR3 is 12 amino acids long. The CDR3 sequence is CASSFPGSEQYF. The CDR3 nucleotides are TGCGCCAGCAGCTTTCCAGGGAGCGAGCAGTACTTC.

This clone was seen just once. The chain has TRBV19 and TRBJ2-3; TRBD1 aligns across 10 bases. The germline gives CDR1 LNHDA, CDR2 SQIVND (reference sequence). J was trimmed by 1 base and V by 7 bases; bases with no gene match: 11. The CDR3 loop spans 17 amino acids. The CDR3 sequence is CASNAPGQGRGTDTQYF. The CDR3 nucleotides are TGTGCCAGTAACGCTCCGGGACAGGGGAGGGGCACAGATACGCAGTATTTT.

The gene calls are TRBV12-5 and TRBJ1-5, with D maybe TRBD1 (5 bases). Trimming took 2 bases from V and 2 from J, leaving 16 bases between them. CDR1 and CDR2 from the germline V gene are LGHNT and FRNRAP. The CDR3 runs to 17 residues. The DNA of the CDR3 is TGTGCTAGTGGTTTGCTAACAGGTGCGTGGGGCAATCAGCCCCAGCATTTT. As protein: CASGLLTGAWGNQPQHF. The full variable domain, rest sourced from reference TRBV12-5 and TRBJ1-5, is DARVTQTPRHKVTEMGQEVTMRCQPILGHNTVFWYRQTMMQGLELLAYFRNRAPLDDSGMPKDRFSAEMPDATLATLKIQPSEPRDSAVYFCASGLLTGAWGNQPQHFGDGTRLSIL.

There are a few counts of this clone. The CDR3 sequence: CASSPPTGVKNIQYF. The DNA for the CDR3 is TGTGCCAGCTCACCACCCACGGGAGTCAAAAACATTCAGTACTTC. The rearrangement links TRBV18 to TRBJ2-4; perhaps TRBD2 as D (6 bases). CDR3 length: 15 residues. Trimming cost V 0 bases and J 3 bases, with 9 bases left between them. CDR1 is KGHSH and CDR2 is LQKENI in the germline V gene.

This chain uses TRBV27 with TRBJ2-7; D not certain. Germline V gene data show CDR1 as MNHEY and CDR2 as SMNVEV (reference sequence). V dropped 1 base and J dropped 0 bases, with 7 bases sitting between them. The CDR3 extends over 14 amino acids. The DNA of the CDR3 is TGTGCCAGCAGTTTATACGGAGCCTCCTACGAGCAGTACTTC. This sequence encodes CASSLYGASYEQYF.

About this clone itself: Its ends do not fully match the called genes, so a read error is possible. V usage is TRBV30 and J usage is TRBJ2-7; possible D gene TRBD1, 6 bases. This CDR3 region has 13 residues. From germline, CDR1 is GTSNPN and CDR2 SVGIG (reference sequence). CDR3 bases: TGTGCCTGGACGTACTACAGAGGGACAAGGGCGAACTTC. This translates into CAWTYYRGTRANF.

V gene TRBV6-2 or TRBV6-3 combines with J gene TRBJ1-5, with D perhaps matching TRBD1 (6 bases). Trimming stripped 6 bases from V and 7 bases from J, with 16 bases between. The CDR3 has 14 amino acids. CDR1 is MNHEY and CDR2 is SVGEGT in the germline V gene. CDR3 protein: CASSRDILGQPQHF. CDR3 sequence (DNA): TGTGCCAGCAGCCGGGACATCCTTGGGCAGCCCCAGCATTTT.

The rearrangement links TRBV28 to TRBJ2-2, with TRBD1 matching over 7 bases. CDR3 size: 17 residues. Unmatched junction bases numbered 11, after V lost 4 bases and J lost 3 bases. CDR1 and CDR2 from the germline V gene are MDHEN and SYDVKM. The CDR3 loop reads CASSSIRQGSYTGELFF. The CDR3 DNA reads as TGTGCCAGCAGTTCGATCCGACAGGGTAGTTACACCGGGGAGCTGTTTTTT.

J is TRBJ1-2 and V is TRBV7-2; no reliable D call. Trimming removed 4 bases from V and 8 bases from J, with 17 bases in between. The CDR3 sequence is 14 residues long. Germline values: CDR1 SGHTA, CDR2 FQGNSA. As DNA, the CDR3 is TGTGCCAGCAGCTCCCGGGCCGCTATACGGGGCTACACCTTC. This codes for CASSSRAAIRGYTF.

The chain uses TRBV4-2 and TRBJ2-2; 7 bases are a match to TRBD1. CDR1 LGHNA and CDR2 YNFKEQ come from the germline V gene. The CDR3 runs to 15 residues. Germline trimming cut 1 base from V and 5 bases from J; bases unmatched to any gene: 4. CDR3 residues: CASSQGGQSTGELFF. The CDR3 nucleotides read TGTGCCAGCAGCCAAGGGGGACAGTCTACCGGGGAGCTGTTTTTT.

There are many counts of this clone. The gene calls are TRBV27 and TRBJ1-4; D not certain. Germline CDR1 is MNHEY and CDR2 is SMNVEV (reference sequence). The germline V and J ends were trimmed by 5 bases and 3 bases, with 13 bases remaining between them. There are 15 residues in the CDR3. CDR3 nucleotide sequence: TGTGCCAGCAGTCGCTCTTTAGTCCCTAATGAAAAACTGTTTTTT. This codes for CASSRSLVPNEKLFF.

The chain recombines TRBV7-3 with TRBJ2-1; 7 bases fit TRBD2. Germline CDR1 SGHTA, CDR2 FQGTGA. The CDR3 has 14 amino acids. The V segment lost 2 bases and the J segment 5 bases; nucleotides outside the gene matches: 3. Here the CDR3 reads CASSLGGSHNEQFF. Here the CDR3 DNA reads TGTGCCAGCAGCTTAGGCGGGAGTCACAATGAGCAGTTCTTC.

The J gene is TRBJ1-3, the V gene TRBV30, with D unclear. V lost 3 bases and J 7 bases, leaving 10 bases between the germline ends. Germline V CDR1 and CDR2: GTSNPN, SVGIG (reference sequence). The CDR3 is 12 amino acids. For the CDR3, the DNA is TGTGCCTGGAGCCTGAGCAGCAACACCATATATTTT. Its translation: CAWSLSSNTIYF.

The chain carries TRBV7-2 and TRBJ2-3; D uncertain. With 6 bases removed from V and 3 bases from J, the gap between germline ends came to 7 bases. CDR3 size: 12 residues. Germline CDR1 is SGHTA and CDR2 is FQGNSA. CDR3 sequence reads: CASRYLTDTQYF. CDR3 DNA sequence: TGTGCCAGCAGATACCTAACAGATACGCAGTATTTT.

The chain recombines TRBV7-9 with TRBJ2-7; D may match TRBD1 or TRBD2 (5 bases each). Trimming took off 5 bases at V and 5 bases at J, with 13 bases between the two ends. The germline gives CDR1 SEHNR, CDR2 FQNEAQ (reference sequence). CDR3 length: 13 amino acids. CDR3 sequence reads: CASSTPWGNEQYF. CDR3 nucleotide sequence: TGTGCCAGCAGCACCCCTTGGGGGAACGAGCAGTACTTC.

J is TRBJ2-2 and V is TRBV6-5; no clear D gene. V dropped 4 bases and J dropped 6 bases, with 12 bases sitting between them. Germline V gives CDR1 MNHEY, CDR2 SVGAGI. The CDR3 is made up of 14 amino acids. This chain's CDR3 is CASSSVDKAGELFF. The CDR3 nucleotides read TGTGCCAGCAGTTCTGTCGACAAGGCCGGGGAGCTGTTTTTT.

The rearrangement joins TRBV28 to TRBJ2-1, with a possible D match to TRBD2 (6 bases). Germline CDR1 reads MDHEN; CDR2 reads SYDVKM. Deletions cut 8 bases from V and 8 bases from J, with 19 bases between. This CDR3 contains 14 residues. CDR3 sequence (DNA): TGTGCCAGCGCGGGGTCGGCTGGGGTACATGAGCAGTTCTTC. This encodes CASAGSAGVHEQFF.

The V and J genes are TRBV4-1 and TRBJ2-3, with TRBD1 as a possible D gene (6 bases). V gave up 0 bases and J gave up 0 bases, with 7 bases separating them. This CDR3 has 15 residues. Germline CDR1 MGHRA, CDR2 YSYEKL. The CDR3 DNA reads as TGCGCCAGCAGCCAAGAAGGGGGTAGCACAGATACGCAGTATTTT. Translating gives CASSQEGGSTDTQYF.

The rearrangement joins TRBV6-5 to TRBJ1-1; no definite D call. The V gene lost 8 bases and the J gene lost 1 base, with 17 bases spanning the gap. This CDR3 has 15 amino acids. In germline, CDR1 is MNHEY, CDR2 SVGAGI. The CDR3 coding sequence is TGTGCCAGCTACTACCCTAGCCCTGCGAACACTGAAGCTTTCTTT. Its protein product is CASYYPSPANTEAFF.

This clone was observed once. V and J are TRBV2 and TRBJ2-7; D perhaps matches TRBD2 (6 bases). V was shortened by 4 bases and J by 1 base, with 8 bases between the two germline ends. Germline V CDR1 and CDR2: SNHLY, FYNNEI. The CDR3 has 13 amino acids. This chain's CDR3 is CASSGGDSYEQYF. In DNA form, the CDR3 reads TGTGCCAGCAGTGGGGGGGATTCCTACGAGCAGTACTTC.

This clone was counted a few times. This chain uses TRBV6-1 with TRBJ2-7; 13 bases are shared with TRBD2. Trimming at V came to 4 bases and at J to 5 bases, leaving 11 bases not matched to a gene. Germline CDR1 and CDR2: MNHNS and SASEGT. The CDR3 has 17 residues. The CDR3 nucleotides read TGTGCCAGCAGTGTAGAGACTAGCGGGAGGATTAGCCACGAGCAGTACTTC. Its translation: CASSVETSGRISHEQYF.

The CDR3 DNA reads TGTGCCACCACGCCTCTCCGTGACAGGGCCGGGGAGCTGTTTTTT. This codes for CATTPLRDRAGELFF. The gene calls are TRBV27 and TRBJ2-2, with 7 positions matching TRBD1. The germline gives CDR1 MNHEY, CDR2 SMNVEV (reference sequence). V lost 10 bases and J lost 6; bases outside the gene matches: 14. The CDR3 covers 15 residues.

The chain's CDR3 is CAWSVLQIYEQYF. The DNA for the CDR3 is TGTGCCTGGAGTGTCCTACAGATCTACGAGCAGTACTTC. This sequence joins TRBV30 and TRBJ2-7; D not certain. CDR3 size: 13 residues. Looked up from germline, CDR1 is GTSNPN and CDR2 is SVGIG (reference sequence). V gave up 0 bases and J gave up 3 bases, with 9 bases separating them.

This chain uses TRBV27 with TRBJ2-3, with TRBD2 matching over 7 bases. V lost 4 bases to trimming and J lost 5 bases; unmatched junction nucleotides: 3. Germline CDR1 is MNHEY and CDR2 is SMNVEV (reference sequence). The CDR3 is 13 residues long. In nucleotides, the CDR3 is TGTGCCAGCAGTTCCTTAGCGGGAGATACGCAGTATTTT. Encoded protein: CASSSLAGDTQYF.

The chain is built from TRBV7-3 and TRBJ2-5; D possibly uses TRBD1 or TRBD2 (7 bases each). The CDR3 loop spans 15 amino acids. V was cut by 0 bases and J by 3 bases, with 11 bases left in between. Germline CDR1 SGHTA, CDR2 FQGTGA. Here the CDR3 reads CASSLTGGGEETQYF. The CDR3 DNA sequence: TGTGCCAGCAGCTTAACGGGAGGGGGCGAAGAGACCCAGTACTTC.

J is TRBJ1-5 and V is TRBV6-4; the D gene is possibly TRBD1 (6 bases). Trimming removed 5 bases at V and 7 bases at J, with 15 bases between. The CDR3 consists of 14 residues. CDR1 and CDR2 (germline): MRHNA, SNTAGT. The CDR3 DNA reads TGTGCCAGCAGTCCTCAGACAGGAACCCAGCCCCAGCATTTT. It codes for CASSPQTGTQPQHF.

The chain couples TRBV11-2 to TRBJ2-6; TRBD2 agrees at 10 bases. V lost 6 bases, J lost 0 bases, and 11 bases stayed unmatched. CDR3 length: 19 residues. Germline loops: CDR1 SGHAT, CDR2 FQNNGV. DNA of the CDR3: TGTGCCAGCAGATCTAGCGGGAGTGGATCCTACTCTGGGGCCAACGTCCTGACTTTC. It codes for CASRSSGSGSYSGANVLTF.